These T cell receptor beta chains were read from a single sample in a study of cytomegalovirus exposure and HLA in healthy donors. TCRdb's table, derived via immunoSEQ multiplex PCR, lists solely in-frame clones and lacks some. The sample holds over 95,000 clones, more than 60% seen once. Specimen: PBMCs. The receptors were gathered from a female donor in good health and CMV-seronegative. Both conserved end residues are part of each CDR3. The order of the fields is CDR3 protein, CDR3 DNA, D gene, CDR3 length, V gene, J gene, clone size. D genes are given only for firm matches. Size is stated for part of the rows, as once, few or many counts, or as a class when the clone is expanded.

CASSADDNSNQPQHF	TGTGCCAGCAGCGCAGACGACAATAGCAATCAGCCCCAGCATTTT	-	15	TRBV2	TRBJ1-5	-
CASRPHRASITDTQYF	TGTGCCAGCAGACCACACCGGGCTAGCATCACAGATACGCAGTATTTT	-	16	TRBV2	TRBJ2-3	-
CAWVTAGKQFF	TGTGCCTGGGTCACCGCGGGTAAGCAGTTCTTC	-	11	TRBV30	TRBJ2-1	-
CASSPANYGYTF	TGTGCCAGCAGCCCGGCTAACTATGGCTACACCTTC	-	12	TRBV5-4	TRBJ1-2	-
CASSLGQGYYGYTF	TGTGCCAGCAGCTTAGGACAGGGCTACTATGGCTACACCTTC	-	14	TRBV13	TRBJ1-2	-
CASSLEGAQETQYF	TGTGCCAGCAGCTTGGAGGGGGCCCAAGAGACCCAGTACTTC	TRBD1	14	TRBV5-4	TRBJ2-5	once
CAWSFRAGVLDTQYF	TGTGCCTGGAGTTTCAGAGCGGGGGTTCTGGATACGCAGTATTTT	TRBD2	15	TRBV30	TRBJ2-3	-
CATGGSSGYTF	TGTGCCACCGGGGGGTCGTCTGGCTACACCTTC	-	11	TRBV6-6	TRBJ1-2	-
CATLSEYEQYF	TGTGCCACCTTGTCAGAATACGAGCAGTACTTC	-	11	TRBV10-3	TRBJ2-7	once
CASSQDLTGEYEQYF	TGTGCCAGCAGCCAAGACTTGACAGGGGAATACGAGCAGTACTTC	TRBD1	15	TRBV4-2	TRBJ2-7	few
CASSPTGARTRDTQYF	TGTGCCAGCAGCCCTACGGGGGCACGGACTAGAGATACGCAGTATTTT	-	16	TRBV9	TRBJ2-3	few
CASSFGQNEQYF	TGTGCCAGTAGTTTCGGACAGAACGAGCAGTACTTC	-	12	TRBV19	TRBJ2-7	-
CASSEGEDTGELFF	TGTGCCAGCAGTGAAGGGGAGGACACCGGGGAGCTGTTTTTT	-	14	TRBV6-4	TRBJ2-2	-
CASSLLPGDTQYF	TGTGCCAGCAGTTTATTACCGGGAGATACGCAGTATTTT	-	13	TRBV27	TRBJ2-3	-
CASSPTMDSANYGYTF	TGTGCCAGCAGCCCCACTATGGACAGTGCTAACTATGGCTACACCTTC	-	16	TRBV13	TRBJ1-2	-
CASSLQDPNSPLHF	TGCGCCAGCAGCTTACAGGACCCTAATTCACCCCTCCACTTT	-	14	TRBV5-1	TRBJ1-6	-
CASSETSGGQRGEQFF	TGTGCCAGCAGCGAGACTAGCGGGGGCCAAAGGGGTGAGCAGTTCTTC	TRBD2	16	TRBV6-4	TRBJ2-1	-
CASSDELAGAKYNEQFF	TGTGCCAGCAGTGATGAACTAGCGGGGGCGAAGTACAATGAGCAGTTCTTC	TRBD2	17	TRBV25-1	TRBJ2-1	once
CASSEGRPRGYEQYF	TGTGCCAGCAGTGAGGGCAGACCCCGGGGCTACGAGCAGTACTTC	-	15	TRBV6-1	TRBJ2-7	-
CASSPYLSRNSPLHF	TGTGCCAGCAGCCCCTACCTCTCCCGGAATTCACCCCTCCACTTT	-	15	TRBV7-2	TRBJ1-6	-
CASSESLGRDTEAFF	TGCGCCAGCAGCGAATCCCTCGGCAGGGACACTGAAGCTTTCTTT	-	15	TRBV4-1	TRBJ1-1	once
CSVAQPGTGYGYTF	TGCAGCGTTGCGCAGCCCGGGACTGGCTATGGCTACACCTTC	-	14	TRBV29-1	TRBJ1-2	-
CASSYSSGGWYEQYF	TGTGCCAGCAGTTACTCGTCAGGGGGATGGTACGAGCAGTACTTC	TRBD1	15	TRBV6-5	TRBJ2-7	-
CASSQDVERTYEQYF	TGTGCCAGCAGCCAAGATGTAGAGAGAACCTACGAGCAGTACTTC	-	15	TRBV5-5	TRBJ2-7	once
CASSDGTSGGYQETQYF	TGTGCCAGCAGCGACGGGACTAGCGGGGGCTACCAAGAGACCCAGTACTTC	TRBD2	17	TRBV9	TRBJ2-5	-
CASSQQTALTGYTF	TGTGCCAGCAGCCAACAGACAGCTTTGACGGGCTACACCTTC	-	14	TRBV4-2	TRBJ1-2	-